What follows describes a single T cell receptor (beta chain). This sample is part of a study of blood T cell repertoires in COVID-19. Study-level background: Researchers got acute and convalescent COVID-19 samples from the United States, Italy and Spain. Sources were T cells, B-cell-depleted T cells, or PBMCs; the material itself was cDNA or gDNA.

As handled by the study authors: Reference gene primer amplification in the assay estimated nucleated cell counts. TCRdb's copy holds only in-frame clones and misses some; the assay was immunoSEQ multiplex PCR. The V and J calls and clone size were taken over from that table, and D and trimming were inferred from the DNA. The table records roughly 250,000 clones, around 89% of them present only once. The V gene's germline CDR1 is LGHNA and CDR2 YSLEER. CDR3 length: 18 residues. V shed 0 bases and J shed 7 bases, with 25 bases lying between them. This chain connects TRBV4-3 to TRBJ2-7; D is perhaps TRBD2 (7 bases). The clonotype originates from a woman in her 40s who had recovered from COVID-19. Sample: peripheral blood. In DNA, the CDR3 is TGCGCCAGCAGCCAAGATCGGGAAATGGGGGGGCGAGGTAGGGAGCAGTACTTC. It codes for CASSQDREMGGRGREQYF.